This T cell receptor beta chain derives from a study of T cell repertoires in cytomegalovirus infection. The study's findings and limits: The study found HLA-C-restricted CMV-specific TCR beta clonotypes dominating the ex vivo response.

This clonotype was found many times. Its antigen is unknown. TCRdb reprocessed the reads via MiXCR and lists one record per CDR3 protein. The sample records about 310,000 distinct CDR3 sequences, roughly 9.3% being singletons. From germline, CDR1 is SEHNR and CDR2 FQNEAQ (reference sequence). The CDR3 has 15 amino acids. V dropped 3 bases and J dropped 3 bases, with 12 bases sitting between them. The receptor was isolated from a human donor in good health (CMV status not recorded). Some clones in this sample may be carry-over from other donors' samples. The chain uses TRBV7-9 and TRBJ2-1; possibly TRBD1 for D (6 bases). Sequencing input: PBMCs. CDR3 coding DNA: TGTGCCAGCAGCTTGAGTCAGGGGATCTACAATGAGCAGTTCTTC. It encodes CASSLSQGIYNEQFF.